The present TCR beta chain was sequenced within a study of T cells in Graves' hyperthyroidism and ophthalmopathy. TCR beta CDR3 region amplification was performed from RNA transcripts. Primed by the HTBI set, a first-round RT-PCR was run on the TCR CDR3. In TCRdb, the multiplex PCR reads were re-called with MiXCR into one record per CDR3 protein. The profile shows around 56,000 distinct CDR3 sequences, around 50% of them singletons. This clonotype occurred once. A Clinical Activity Score of at least 3, a NOSPECS grade of at least 4 and a duration under 3 months were recorded in the ophthalmopathy patients. Uncontrolled infection, other autoimmune disease, pregnancy or lactation barred patients from enrollment. In making diagnoses, clinical symptoms, serum thyroxine and TRAb, thyroid ultrasound and orbital computed tomography were all used. This CDR3 has 13 amino acids. Germline assignment: CDR1 LNHDA and CDR2 SQIVND (reference sequence). Trimming removed 4 bases at V and 6 bases at J, with 12 bases between.

The chain uses TRBV19 and TRBJ1-2, with D possibly TRBD1 on 5 matching bases. The sample taken for sequencing was blood. The receptor was isolated from a woman aged 60-75 years with Graves' ophthalmopathy. DNA of the CDR3: TGTGCCAGTAGTACACCCCAGGGAAATGGCTACACCTTC. Translating it yields CASSTPQGNGYTF. The full variable domain, with the rest looked up from reference TRBV19 and TRBJ1-2, is DGGITQSPKYLFRKEGQNVTLSCEQNLNHDAMYWYRQDPGQGLRLIYYSQIVNDFQKGDIAEGYSVSREKKESFPLTVTSAQKNPTAFYLCASSTPQGNGYTFGSGTRLTVV.